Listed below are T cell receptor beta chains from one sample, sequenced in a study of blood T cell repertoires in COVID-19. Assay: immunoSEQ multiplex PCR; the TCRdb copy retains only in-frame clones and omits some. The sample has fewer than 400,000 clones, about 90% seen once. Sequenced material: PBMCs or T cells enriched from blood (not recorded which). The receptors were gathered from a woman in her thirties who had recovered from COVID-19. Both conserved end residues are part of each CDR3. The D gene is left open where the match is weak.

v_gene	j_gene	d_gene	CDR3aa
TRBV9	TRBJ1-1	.	CASSVAGQNTEAFF
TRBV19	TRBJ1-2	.	CASSIETGTYGYTF
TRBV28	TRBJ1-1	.	CASRPRTMNTEAFF
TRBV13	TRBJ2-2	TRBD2	CASSLGRGDGELFF
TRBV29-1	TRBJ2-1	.	CSVWRPGAPQGEQFF
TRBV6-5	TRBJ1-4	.	CASSRTPFNEKLFF
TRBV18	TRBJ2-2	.	CASSPAFRNSNTGELFF
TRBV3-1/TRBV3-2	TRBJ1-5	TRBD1	CASSQGTGGQPQHF
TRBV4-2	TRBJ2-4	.	CASSQEAGPAKNIQYF
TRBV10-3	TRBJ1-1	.	CAISESGRSPLRAEAFF
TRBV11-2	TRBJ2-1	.	CASRGAGPYNEQFF
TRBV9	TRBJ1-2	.	CASSVENTRGEVYGYTF
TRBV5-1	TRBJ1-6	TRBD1	CASSWTGAPSPLHF
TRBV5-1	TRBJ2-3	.	CASSSAQGPASTDTQYF
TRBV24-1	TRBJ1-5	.	CAHPKQNNQPQHF
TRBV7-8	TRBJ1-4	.	CASSLLSGLGANEKLFF
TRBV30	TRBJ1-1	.	CAWSVWTDNEAFF
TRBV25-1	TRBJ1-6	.	CASSAQVDSPLHF
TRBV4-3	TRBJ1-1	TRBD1	CASSQTSGTGGTEAFF